This record covers a single T cell receptor (beta chain). V shed 5 bases, J shed 1 base, and the junction held 3 bases outside the gene matches. The CDR3 length is 15 residues. The germline V gene has CDR1 SGHTA and CDR2 FQGNSA. The data derive from a study of shared clonotypes between healthy human individuals. Donors comprised healthy HIV-negative adults lacking recent acute infections or vaccinations. Sequencing was performed with immunoSEQ multiplex PCR; in TCRdb, only in-frame clones are kept and a portion is missing. The profile shows hundreds of thousands of clones, around 77% of them singletons.

Sequencing was performed on PBMCs. This rearrangement joins TRBV7-2 to TRBJ1-3; 9 nucleotides agree with TRBD1. The receptor's source is a woman aged 40 to 55 in good health. Some clones in this sample may be carry-over from other donors' samples. This CDR3 reads CASSPGTGSGNTIYF. Written as DNA, the CDR3 is TGTGCCAGCAGCCCCGGGACAGGGTCTGGAAACACCATATATTTT.